This section outlines one T cell receptor beta chain sequence together with its context. This sample stems from a study of cytomegalovirus exposure and HLA in healthy donors. A 120-subject validation cohort, separate from the approximately 670-subject first cohort, supplied the donors. Sequencing was performed with immunoSEQ multiplex PCR; in TCRdb, only in-frame clones are kept and a portion is missing. The sample holds under 200,000 clones, approximately 80% seen once. The source material was PBMCs. This sequence was found in a man between 18 and 35 years old in good health and CMV-seropositive.

The chain's CDR3 is CASSPGTGGTAYSNQPQHF. In DNA form, the CDR3 reads TGTGCCAGCAGTCCGGGGACAGGGGGCACCGCTTATAGCAATCAGCCCCAGCATTTT. The V gene is TRBV27, the J gene TRBJ1-5, with TRBD1 matching over 12 bases. Germline V gives CDR1 MNHEY, CDR2 SMNVEV (reference sequence). The junction had 11 bases not matched to a gene; V was cut back by 5 bases and J by 0 bases. This CDR3 is 19 amino acids long.